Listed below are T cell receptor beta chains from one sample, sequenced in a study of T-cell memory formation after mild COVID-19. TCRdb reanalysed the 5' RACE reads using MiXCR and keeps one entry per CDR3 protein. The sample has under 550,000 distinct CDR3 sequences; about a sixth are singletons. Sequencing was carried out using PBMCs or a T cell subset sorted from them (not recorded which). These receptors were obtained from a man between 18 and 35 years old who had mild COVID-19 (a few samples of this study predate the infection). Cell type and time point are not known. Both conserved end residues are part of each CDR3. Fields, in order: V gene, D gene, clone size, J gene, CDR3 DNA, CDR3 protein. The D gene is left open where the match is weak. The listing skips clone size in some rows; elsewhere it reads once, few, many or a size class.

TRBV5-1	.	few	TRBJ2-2	TGCGCCAGCACAATCGGGAACACCGGGGAGCTGTTTTTT	CASTIGNTGELFF
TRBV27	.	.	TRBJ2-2	TGTGCCAGCAGTTTGCAGGCCACCGGGGAGCTGTTTTTT	CASSLQATGELFF
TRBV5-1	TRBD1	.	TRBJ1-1	TGCGCCAGCAGCTTATGGACAGGGAACACTGAAGCTTTCTTT	CASSLWTGNTEAFF
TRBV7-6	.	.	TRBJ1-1	TGTGCCAGCAGCTTAGGGGTGGGGGGGACTGAAGCTTTCTTT	CASSLGVGGTEAFF
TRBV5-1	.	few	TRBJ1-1	TGCGCCAGCAGGCCCCCCTCCTCCACTGAAGCTTTCTTT	CASRPPSSTEAFF
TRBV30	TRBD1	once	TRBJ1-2	TGTGCCTGGAGTCGACAGGGGACTTTCTATGGCTACACCTTC	CAWSRQGTFYGYTF
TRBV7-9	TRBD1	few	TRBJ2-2	TGTGCCAGCAGTAAAGGGTCAAGGACAGGGATCACCGGGGAGCTGTTTTTT	CASSKGSRTGITGELFF
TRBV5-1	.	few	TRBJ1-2	TGCGCCAGCAGCTTGCGACAGGATGCTAACTATGGCTACACCTTC	CASSLRQDANYGYTF
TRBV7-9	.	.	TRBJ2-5	TGTGCCAGCAGCCCTCGAGGGACCCAGTACTTC	CASSPRGTQYF
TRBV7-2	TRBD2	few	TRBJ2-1	TGTGCCAGCACCCCAGGACTAGCGGGGGGCAGGGGGAATGAGCAGTTCTTC	CASTPGLAGGRGNEQFF
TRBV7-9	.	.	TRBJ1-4	TGTGCCAGCAGCCGATCCAGGACGGAAAATGAAAAACTGTTTTTT	CASSRSRTENEKLFF
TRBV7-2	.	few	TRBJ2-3	TGTGCCAGCAGCTTAGAGACTATGGATACGCAGTATTTT	CASSLETMDTQYF
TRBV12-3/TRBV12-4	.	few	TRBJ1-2	TGTGCCAGCAGTGGGATCACTAACTATGGCTACACCTTC	CASSGITNYGYTF
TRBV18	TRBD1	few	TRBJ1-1	TGTGCCAGCTCACGACCGGGAGCAGGGGGGCACACTGAAGCTTTCTTT	CASSRPGAGGHTEAFF
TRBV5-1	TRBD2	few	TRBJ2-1	TGCGCCAGCAGCTTGAAGAGTAGCGGGATCTACAATGAGCAGTTCTTC	CASSLKSSGIYNEQFF
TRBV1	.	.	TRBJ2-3	TGCACCAGCAGCCAGGAACTAGCGGGGGGGCCCCTACCTTTTAATACGCAGTATTTT	CTSSQELAGGPLPFNTQYF
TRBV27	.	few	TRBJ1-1	TGTGCCAGCACCATCCGATGGGGGGGAGAAGCTTTCTTT	CASTIRWGGEAFF
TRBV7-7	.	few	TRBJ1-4	TGTGCCAGCAGCTTAGGGCCCCGAGGCGATGAAAAACTGTTTTTT	CASSLGPRGDEKLFF
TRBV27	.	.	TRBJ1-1	TGTGCCAGCAGCGGGAGAGTGGGGGCGAACACTGAAGCTTTCTTT	CASSGRVGANTEAFF
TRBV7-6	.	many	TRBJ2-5	TGTGCCAGCAGCGAAAGAGGGACCCAGTACTTC	CASSERGTQYF
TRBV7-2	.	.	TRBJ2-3	TGTGCCAGCAGCACGACTAATTCGCAAGATACGCAGTATTTT	CASSTTNSQDTQYF
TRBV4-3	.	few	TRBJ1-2	TGCGCCAGCAGCCAAGACTCAGAGAGTAGCTATGGCTACACCTTC	CASSQDSESSYGYTF
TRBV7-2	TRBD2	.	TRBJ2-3	TGTGCCAGCAGTTCAAGGACTAGCGGGGGGGCTGATACGCAGTATTTT	CASSSRTSGGADTQYF
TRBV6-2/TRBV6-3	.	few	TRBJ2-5	TGTGCCAGCAGTTACGGGGGGAACCAAGAGACCCAGTACTTC	CASSYGGNQETQYF
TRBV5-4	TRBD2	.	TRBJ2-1	TGTGCCAGCAGCTTGGGGAGTCTAGCGGGGACGAATGAGCAGTTCTTC	CASSLGSLAGTNEQFF
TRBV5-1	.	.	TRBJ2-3	TGCGCCAGCAGCTTGCAGGAAGGCACAGATACGCAGTATTTT	CASSLQEGTDTQYF
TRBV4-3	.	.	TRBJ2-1	TGCGCCAGCAGCCCCTTCCCTTCTGATTTTGAGCAGTTCTTC	CASSPFPSDFEQFF
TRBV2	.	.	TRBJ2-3	TGTGCCAGCATGTGGGGTGCAAGGGGCACAGATACGCAGTATTTT	CASMWGARGTDTQYF
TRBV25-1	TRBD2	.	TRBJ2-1	TGTGCCAGCAGTGACACTAGCGGGGTGAGCTCCTACAATGAGCAGTTCTTC	CASSDTSGVSSYNEQFF
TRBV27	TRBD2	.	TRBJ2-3	TGTGCCAGCAGTACGTCTACTAGCGGGGGCACAGATACGCAGTATTTT	CASSTSTSGGTDTQYF
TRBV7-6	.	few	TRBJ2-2	TGTGCCAGCAGCTTGAGCGGAAAAGGGGGGGCCGGGGAGCTGTTTTTT	CASSLSGKGGAGELFF
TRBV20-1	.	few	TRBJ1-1	TGCAGTGCTCTCCTTATTGGGGGCCCCACGAACACTGAAGCTTTCTTT	CSALLIGGPTNTEAFF
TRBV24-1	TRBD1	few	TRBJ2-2	TGTGCCACCAGTGATTTGCCGGGGACAGGGAACACCGGGGAGCTGTTTTTT	CATSDLPGTGNTGELFF
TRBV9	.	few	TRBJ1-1	TGTGCCAGCAGCGTAGAAGGGGCGAACACTGAAGCTTTCTTT	CASSVEGANTEAFF
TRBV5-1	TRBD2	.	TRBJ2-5	TGCGCCAGCTCGGAGGGTAGCGGGGGTCAAGAGACCCAGTACTTC	CASSEGSGGQETQYF
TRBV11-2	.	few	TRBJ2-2	TGTGCCAGCAGCCCCCAGGGCCAGGGCCACGGGGAGCTGTTTTTT	CASSPQGQGHGELFF